This TCR beta chain was sequenced during a study of PD-L1 blockade in urothelial cancer. The overall study: Enrolled patients had been treated previously with 0 to 3 chemotherapy regimens. General study points: Pretreatment blood TCR clonality under the median forecast improved survival.

A remark on this clone: Its antigen is not known.

Method: immunoSEQ multiplex PCR; TCRdb's copy keeps in-frame clones and lacks some. This table has 27,000 or so clones, about 88% appearing once. Trimming cost V 6 bases and J 5 bases; bases outside gene matches: 3. Per germline, CDR1 MDHEN and CDR2 SYDVKM. There are 12 residues in the CDR3. Locally advanced or metastatic urothelial carcinoma was present in patients. The sample was PBMCs, taken around atezolizumab (anti-PD-L1) treatment. The J gene is TRBJ1-2, the V gene TRBV28, with 7 positions matching TRBD1. The TCR sequence derives from a man aged 50-59 years with urothelial cancer. CDR3 bases: TGTGCCAGCAGGCTGACAGGGTATGGCTACACCTTC. This encodes CASRLTGYGYTF.